Listed here are 22 T cell receptor beta chains from one sample, sequenced in a study of T cells after yellow fever vaccination. One entry per CDR3 protein, called by TCRdb with MiXCR from the 5' RACE reads. The sample has fewer than 350,000 distinct CDR3 sequences; roughly 8.7% are singletons. Source: PBMCs, taken on the day of the first yellow fever vaccination. The receptors stem from a man younger than 35 who received the YFV17D yellow fever vaccine.

This clonotype was observed a few times. The chain uses TRBV28 and TRBJ2-1, with 10 bases lining up with TRBD2. Per the germline V gene, CDR1 is MDHEN and CDR2 is SYDVKM. The CDR3 length is 17 residues. J gave up 5 bases and V 3 bases, and 10 bases lay outside the gene matches. Written as DNA, the CDR3 is TGTGCCAGCAGTTTCTTCGGGACTAGCGTAGAGCACAATGAGCAGTTCTTC. Translated, it gives CASSFFGTSVEHNEQFF.

This clonotype has just a few counts. This chain uses TRBV18 with TRBJ2-2, with 8 bases matching TRBD1. V lost 1 base, J lost 1 base, and 2 bases stayed unmatched. From germline, CDR1 is KGHSH and CDR2 LQKENI. This CDR3 is 16 amino acids long. This chain's CDR3 is CASSPRGQGNTGELFF. Written as DNA, the CDR3 is TGTGCCAGCTCACCACGAGGACAGGGGAACACCGGGGAGCTGTTTTTT.

This sequence joins TRBV27 and TRBJ1-2; the match to TRBD1 covers 7 bases. This CDR3 contains 14 residues. V gave up 6 bases and J gave up 5 bases; unmatched junction bases: 9. The V gene's germline CDR1 is MNHEY and CDR2 SMNVEV (reference sequence). DNA for the CDR3: TGTGCCAGCAGCCCAGAGGGACAGTGGTATGGCTACACCTTC. As protein: CASSPEGQWYGYTF.

This clonotype came up a few times. The rearrangement joins TRBV28 to TRBJ2-2, with TRBD2 as a possible D gene (5 bases). Germline CDR1 reads MDHEN; CDR2 reads SYDVKM. V lost 4 bases and J 4 bases, leaving 13 bases between the germline ends. The CDR3 loop spans 15 amino acids. DNA for the CDR3: TGTGCCAGCAGTTCCGTAGCGTACCCCACCGGGGAGCTGTTTTTT. This sequence encodes CASSSVAYPTGELFF.

A few counts support this clonotype. The V and J genes are TRBV3-1 and TRBJ2-6; TRBD1 might be the D (5 bases). The germline V and J ends were trimmed by 1 base and 4 bases, with 8 bases remaining between them. Germline lookup yields CDR1 LGHDT and CDR2 YNNKEL (reference sequence). The CDR3 covers 15 residues. The CDR3 sequence: CASSQAGPGANVLTF. DNA of the CDR3: TGTGCCAGCAGCCAAGCAGGGCCCGGGGCCAACGTCCTGACTTTC.

This clonotype was counted many times. This rearrangement joins TRBV7-8 to TRBJ2-3, with D unresolved. CDR3 size: 13 residues. Germline V gene data show CDR1 as SGHVS and CDR2 as FQNEAQ. Trimming took off 4 bases at V and 3 bases at J, with 8 bases between the two ends. The CDR3 is CASSSDRTDTQYF. For the CDR3, the DNA is TGTGCCAGCAGCTCCGATAGGACAGATACGCAGTATTTT.

This clonotype was observed a handful of times. The rearrangement joins TRBV5-1 to TRBJ2-5, with D unclear. The V end was cut by 4 bases, the J end by 2 bases, with 12 bases between. This CDR3 is 14 amino acids long. Germline lookup yields CDR1 SGHRS and CDR2 YFSETQ. The CDR3 sequence: CASSPRSAQETQYF. The CDR3, as DNA: TGCGCCAGCAGCCCCCGGTCAGCTCAAGAGACCCAGTACTTC.

The chain uses TRBV20-1 and TRBJ2-4; D possibly matches TRBD1 or TRBD2 (5 bases each). The CDR3 is 13 residues long. Germline values: CDR1 DFQATT, CDR2 SNEGSKA (reference sequence). Trimming removed 5 bases at V and 6 bases at J, with 14 bases between. The CDR3: CSAADMGRNIQYF. The CDR3 DNA follows: TGCAGTGCTGCCGACATGGGACGAAACATTCAGTACTTC.

The chain uses TRBV12-3 or TRBV12-4 and TRBJ1-4, with 8 positions matching TRBD1. V dropped 5 bases and J dropped 8; count of bases not matched to a gene: 7. This CDR3 has 14 amino acids. The CDR3 nucleotides read TGTGCCAGCAGTCATGGACAGGGTAGGGAAAAACTGTTTTTT. Its protein product is CASSHGQGREKLFF.

This clonotype was recorded at least ten times. The rearrangement links TRBV29-1 to TRBJ2-3; D remains ambiguous. The CDR3 extends over 10 amino acids. Trimming cost V 8 bases and J 2 bases, with 5 bases left between them. The germline V gene has CDR1 SQVTM and CDR2 ANQGSEA. The CDR3 nucleotides read TGCAGCACTTACACAGATACGCAGTATTTT. Its translation: CSTYTDTQYF.

This clonotype was found many times. The V and J genes are TRBV5-1 and TRBJ2-1; 8 positions agree with TRBD2. The germline V gene has CDR1 SGHRS and CDR2 YFSETQ. V dropped 6 bases and J dropped 3; count of bases not matched to a gene: 20. This CDR3 contains 19 residues. The CDR3 region has the DNA TGCGCCAGCACACAAACCCCAGGCCTTTTCGCGGGGGGCTACAATGAGCAGTTCTTC. Protein product: CASTQTPGLFAGGYNEQFF. The complete variable domain, with remaining parts taken from reference TRBV5-1 and TRBJ2-1, reads KAGVTQTPRYLIKTRGQQVTLSCSPISGHRSVSWYQQTPGQGLQFLFEYFSETQRNKGNFPGRFSGRQFSNSRSEMNVSTLELGDSALYLCASTQTPGLFAGGYNEQFFGPGTRLTVL.

To note about this clonotype: One end of the junction does not line up with germline, which may come from a read error. The chain links TRBV6-5 to TRBJ1-4; 7 nucleotides align to TRBD1. CDR1 is MNHEY, CDR2 SVGAGI, per germline. The length of the CDR3 is 15 residues. Here the CDR3 reads CASSHSGQKPEKLFF. The CDR3 coding sequence is TGTGCCAGCAGTCACTCGGGACAGAAACCTGAAAAACTGTTTTTT.

This clonotype turned up a few times. The rearrangement joins TRBV20-1 to TRBJ1-1; 7 bases align to TRBD1. This CDR3 has 12 residues. Germline-derived CDR1 and CDR2 are DFQATT and SNEGSKA (reference sequence). J gave up 12 bases and V 6 bases, and 13 bases lay outside the gene matches. CDR3 protein: CSALDRVEEPFF. CDR3 in DNA: TGCAGTGCCCTCGACAGGGTGGAGGAACCTTTCTTT.

At least ten counts were recorded for this clonotype. DNA of the CDR3: TGTGCCATCAGCGGGGGAGGCGCAGCCAAAAACATTCAGTACTTC. Its protein is CAISGGGAAKNIQYF. The chain has TRBV10-3 and TRBJ2-4, with D possibly TRBD2 on 6 matching bases. Trimming shortened V by 6 bases and J by 0 bases, and 12 bases separated the two germline ends. CDR1 is ENHRY and CDR2 is SYGVKD in the germline V gene. This CDR3 region has 15 residues.

This clonotype was seen repeatedly, ten times or more. V and J are TRBV5-8 and TRBJ2-7, with D maybe TRBD1 (6 bases). Germline-derived CDR1 and CDR2 are SGHTS and YDEGEE. The CDR3 is 15 residues long. V was cut by 5 bases and J by 4 bases, with 19 bases left in between. The CDR3 region is CASRPGVGALYEQYF. In DNA form, the CDR3 reads TGTGCCAGCAGACCAGGGGTCGGGGCTTTGTACGAGCAGTACTTC.

The chain recombines TRBV7-2 with TRBJ1-6; a possible D gene is TRBD1 (6 bases). The V gene's germline CDR1 is SGHTA and CDR2 FQGNSA. This CDR3 has 17 residues. The V gene lost 0 bases and the J gene lost 14 bases, with 23 bases spanning the gap. CDR3 sequence: CASSLAPGAQIGRALHF. The CDR3 DNA sequence: TGTGCCAGCAGCTTAGCTCCAGGGGCCCAAATTGGAAGGGCCCTCCACTTT.

The chain has TRBV6-5 and TRBJ1-2; D might be TRBD1 (5 bases). Trimming cost V 2 bases and J 7 bases, with 11 bases left between them. CDR3 size: 13 residues. Germline V lookup: CDR1 MNHEY, CDR2 SVGAGI. CDR3: CASSYRGGRGYTF. In DNA, the CDR3 is TGTGCCAGCAGTTACCGTGGGGGACGTGGCTACACCTTC.

This clonotype came up a few times. The V gene is TRBV6-2 or TRBV6-3, the J gene TRBJ1-5; D perhaps matches TRBD1 (6 bases). This CDR3 region has 15 residues. V was cut by 2 bases and J by 4 bases, with 12 bases left in between. CDR1 is MNHEY, CDR2 SVGEGT, per germline. CDR3 DNA sequence: TGTGCCAGCAGTTACGGGGCCGGGACAAATCAGCCCCAGCATTTT. The encoded protein is CASSYGAGTNQPQHF.

This clonotype was picked up a small number of times. The V call is TRBV5-1, the J call TRBJ1-2; D remains ambiguous. The CDR3 is made up of 15 amino acids. CDR1 SGHRS and CDR2 YFSETQ come from the germline V gene. The V end lost 0 bases, the J end lost 3 bases, and 12 bases lay between the germline ends. CDR3 sequence reads: CASSLAPDVDYGYTF. The CDR3 DNA follows: TGCGCCAGCAGCTTGGCACCGGACGTTGACTATGGCTACACCTTC.

The table lists this clonotype with many counts. This chain joins TRBV5-4 and TRBJ1-5, with 7 bases lining up with TRBD1. CDR3 length: 13 residues. CDR1 and CDR2 from the germline V gene are SGHNT and YYREEE (reference sequence). V shed 2 bases and J 5 bases; nucleotides not matched to a gene: 1. The CDR3 region is CASSFGTDQPQHF. The CDR3 coding sequence is TGTGCCAGCAGCTTTGGGACAGATCAGCCCCAGCATTTT. The variable domain in full, with the rest retrieved from reference TRBV5-4 and TRBJ1-5, is ETGVTQSPTHLIKTRGQQVTLRCSSQSGHNTVSWYQQALGQGPQFIFQYYREEENGRGNFPPRFSGLQFPNYSSELNVNALELDDSALYLCASSFGTDQPQHFGDGTRLSIL.

The V call is TRBV7-2, the J call TRBJ2-7; D perhaps matches TRBD1 (6 bases). The CDR3 is 13 residues long. Germline-derived CDR1 and CDR2 are SGHTA and FQGNSA. V was pared by 5 bases and J by 6 bases, with 14 bases between. The CDR3 loop reads CASSPGRGVEQYF. The CDR3 coding sequence is TGTGCCAGCAGCCCCGGCAGGGGAGTCGAGCAGTACTTC.

This clonotype was seen only a few times. The chain combines TRBV15 with TRBJ1-5; weak D call: TRBD1 (6 bases). The CDR3 is 14 amino acids. The V end lost 7 bases, the J end lost 4 bases, and 14 bases lay between the germline ends. In germline, CDR1 is LNHNV, CDR2 YYDKDF (reference sequence). CDR3 protein: CATNWGLGNQPQHF. The CDR3 region has the DNA TGTGCCACCAACTGGGGGCTTGGAAATCAGCCCCAGCATTTT. The whole variable domain, filled in from reference TRBV15 and TRBJ1-5, reads DAMVIQNPRYQVTQFGKPVTLSCSQTLNHNVMYWYQQKSSQAPKLLFHYYDKDFNNEADTPDNFQSRRPNTSFCFLDIRSPGLGDTAMYLCATNWGLGNQPQHFGDGTRLSIL.